The clone carrying this T cell receptor (beta chain) has just one count. This entry is derived from a study of blood T cell repertoires in COVID-19. Study in general: Researchers got acute and convalescent COVID-19 samples from the United States, Italy and Spain. The cDNA or gDNA used as material had been derived from T cells, B-cell-depleted T cells, or PBMCs.

The method was immunoSEQ multiplex PCR; TCRdb's version includes in-frame clones alone and lacks a portion of them. The data contain 250,000 to 350,000 clones, about 90% of them singletons. Germline-derived CDR1 and CDR2 are LGHDT and YNNKEL (reference sequence). V trimming: 2 bases; J trimming: 2 bases; junction bases outside the gene matches: 8. CDR3 length: 16 residues. Allocation to cohorts depended on clinical history reported by the participants. It was within 2 weeks before study entry that exposed participants met a COVID-19 case. V and J are TRBV3-1 (or the pseudogene TRBV3-2) and TRBJ2-7, with TRBD1 matching 8 bases. The sequenced sample was PBMCs or T cells enriched from blood (not recorded which). The clonotype comes from a woman aged 45-65 years who had been exposed to COVID-19. The CDR3 region is CASSQRDRSTTYEQYF. The CDR3 region has the DNA TGTGCCAGCAGCCAACGGGACAGGAGCACTACCTACGAGCAGTACTTC.